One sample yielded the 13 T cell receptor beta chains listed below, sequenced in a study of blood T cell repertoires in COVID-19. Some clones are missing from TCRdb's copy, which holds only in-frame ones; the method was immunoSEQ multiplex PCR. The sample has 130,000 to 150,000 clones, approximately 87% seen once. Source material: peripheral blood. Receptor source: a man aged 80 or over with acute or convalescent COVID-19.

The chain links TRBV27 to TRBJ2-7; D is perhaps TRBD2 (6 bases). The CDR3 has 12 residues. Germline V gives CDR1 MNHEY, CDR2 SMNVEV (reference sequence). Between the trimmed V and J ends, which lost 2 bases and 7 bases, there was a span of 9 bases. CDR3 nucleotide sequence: TGTGCCAGCAGTTTACAGGGAGGAGAGCAGTACTTC. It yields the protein CASSLQGGEQYF.

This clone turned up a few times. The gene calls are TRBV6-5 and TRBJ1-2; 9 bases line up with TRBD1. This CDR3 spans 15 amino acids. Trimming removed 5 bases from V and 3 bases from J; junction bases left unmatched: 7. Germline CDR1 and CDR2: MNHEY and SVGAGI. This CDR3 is CASSLGTGGYYGYTF. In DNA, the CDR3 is TGTGCCAGCAGTCTGGGAACAGGGGGCTACTATGGCTACACCTTC.

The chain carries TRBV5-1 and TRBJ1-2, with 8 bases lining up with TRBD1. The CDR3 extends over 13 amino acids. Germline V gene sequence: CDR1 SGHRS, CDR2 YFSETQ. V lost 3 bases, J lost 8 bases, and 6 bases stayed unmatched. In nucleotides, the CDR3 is TGCGCCAGCAGCTGGACAGGGTTTGGGGGCTACACCTTC. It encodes CASSWTGFGGYTF.

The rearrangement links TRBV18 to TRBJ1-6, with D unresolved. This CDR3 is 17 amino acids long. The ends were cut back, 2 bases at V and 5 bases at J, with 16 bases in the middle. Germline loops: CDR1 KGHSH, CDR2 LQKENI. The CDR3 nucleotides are TGTGCCAGCTCACCAACGGGTCGGCTCACGGATAATTCACCCCTCCACTTT. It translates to CASSPTGRLTDNSPLHF.

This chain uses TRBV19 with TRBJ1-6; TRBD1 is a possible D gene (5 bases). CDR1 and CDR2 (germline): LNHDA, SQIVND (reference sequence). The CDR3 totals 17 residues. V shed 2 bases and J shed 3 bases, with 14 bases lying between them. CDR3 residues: CASSITGVAGYNSPLHF. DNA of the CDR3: TGTGCCAGTAGTATAACGGGGGTTGCAGGCTATAATTCACCCCTCCACTTT.

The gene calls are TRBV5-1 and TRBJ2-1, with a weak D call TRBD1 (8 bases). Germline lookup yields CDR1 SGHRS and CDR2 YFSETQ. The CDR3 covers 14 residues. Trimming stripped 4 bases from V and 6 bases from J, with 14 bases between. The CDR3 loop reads CASSPDREGNEQFF. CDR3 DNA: TGCGCCAGCAGCCCGGACAGGGAGGGCAATGAGCAGTTCTTC.

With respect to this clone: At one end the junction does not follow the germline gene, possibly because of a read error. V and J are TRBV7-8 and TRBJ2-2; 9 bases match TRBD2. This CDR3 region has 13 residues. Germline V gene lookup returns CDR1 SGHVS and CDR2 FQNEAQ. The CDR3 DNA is TGTGCCAGCAGCCTAGCGGGGAGCGGGGAGCTGTTTTTT. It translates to CASSLAGSGELFF.

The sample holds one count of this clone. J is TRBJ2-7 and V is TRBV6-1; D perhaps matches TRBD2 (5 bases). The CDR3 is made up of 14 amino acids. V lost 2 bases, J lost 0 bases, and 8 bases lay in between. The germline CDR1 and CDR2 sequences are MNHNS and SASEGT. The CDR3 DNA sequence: TGTGCCAGCAGTGAAATTGGGAGCTCCTACGAGCAGTACTTC. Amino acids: CASSEIGSSYEQYF.

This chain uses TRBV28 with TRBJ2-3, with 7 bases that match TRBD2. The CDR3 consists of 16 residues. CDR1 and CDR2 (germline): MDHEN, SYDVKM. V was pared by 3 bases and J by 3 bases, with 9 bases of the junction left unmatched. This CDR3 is CASSLSGGRLTDTQYF. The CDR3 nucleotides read TGTGCCAGCAGTTTGTCGGGGGGACGGCTGACAGATACGCAGTATTTT.

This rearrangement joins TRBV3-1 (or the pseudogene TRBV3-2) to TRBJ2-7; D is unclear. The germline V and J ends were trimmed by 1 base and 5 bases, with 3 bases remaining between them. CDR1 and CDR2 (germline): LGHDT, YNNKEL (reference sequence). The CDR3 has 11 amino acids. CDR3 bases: TGTGCCAGCAGCCAAGTTAACGAGCAGTACTTC. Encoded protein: CASSQVNEQYF.

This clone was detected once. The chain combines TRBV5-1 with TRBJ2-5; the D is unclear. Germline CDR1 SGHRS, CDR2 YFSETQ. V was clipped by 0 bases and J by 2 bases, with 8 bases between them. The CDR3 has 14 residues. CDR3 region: CASSLAVAQETQYF. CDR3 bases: TGCGCCAGCAGCTTGGCCGTAGCTCAAGAGACCCAGTACTTC.

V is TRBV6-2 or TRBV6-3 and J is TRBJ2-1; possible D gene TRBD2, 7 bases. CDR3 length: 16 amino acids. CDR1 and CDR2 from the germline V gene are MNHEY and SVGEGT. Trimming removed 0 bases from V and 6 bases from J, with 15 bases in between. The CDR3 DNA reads TGTGCCAGCAGTTACTCGACGAGGGGGGGAATCAATGAGCAGTTCTTC. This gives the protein CASSYSTRGGINEQFF.

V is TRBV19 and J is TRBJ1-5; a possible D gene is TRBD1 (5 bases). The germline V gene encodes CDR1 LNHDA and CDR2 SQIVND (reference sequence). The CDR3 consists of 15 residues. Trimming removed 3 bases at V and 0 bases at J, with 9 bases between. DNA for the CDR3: TGTGCCAGTAGTATTTTGACAGTTAGCAATCAGCCCCAGCATTTT. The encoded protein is CASSILTVSNQPQHF. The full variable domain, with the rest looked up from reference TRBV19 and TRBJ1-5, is DGGITQSPKYLFRKEGQNVTLSCEQNLNHDAMYWYRQDPGQGLRLIYYSQIVNDFQKGDIAEGYSVSREKKESFPLTVTSAQKNPTAFYLCASSILTVSNQPQHFGDGTRLSIL.